This TCR beta chain was profiled in a study of T-cell reconstitution after alpha-beta-depleted transplantation in children (TCRdb year 2016). About the investigation overall: Using TCR repertoire profiling, the study quantitatively followed how T-cell immune reconstitution unfolded in children after TCRalphabeta/CD19-depleted allogeneic hematopoietic cell transplantation.

The study at large found these results: Hyperexpanded clone frequencies declined over subsequent months; after one year, T-cell counts and TCRbeta diversity were mostly attributed to newly produced T cells. In some patients, the high TCRbeta diversity seen at day 60 was put down to recipient T cells and intrathymic progenitors that had survived conditioning. About two months after transplant, the apparently early recovery of alphabetaT-cell counts reportedly depended on just several hundred clones that had expanded rapidly and came from non-depleted graft cells.

Libraries were built with PCR. Sequencing relied on an Illumina HiSeq 2500. TCR library preparation used molecular barcoding, with unique molecular identifiers applied to normalize quantification of the TCRbeta repertoire. TCRdb took the public reads, trimmed them with fastp at Q25, ran MiXCR for clone calling and kept in-frame beta chains. Rows with a matching CDR3 protein are joined into one entry that keeps the most common DNA and genes. In this sample the table shows 450,000 to 550,000 distinct CDR3 sequences, over 9.5% of which occur a single time. 12% to 15% of the sample belongs to the ten largest clones. As regards this clonotype: The clone's antigen remains unknown. There are no base qualities to consult, and no much larger clone falls within one base.

Trimming takes 2 bases off V and 2 bases off J; junction bases not matched to a gene: 8. As encoded in the germline V gene, CDR1 is SGHRS while CDR2 is YFSETQ. The CDR3 sequence holds 17 residues, the cysteine and phenylalanine included. Only CDR3 DNA remains: 51 bases, in frame from the first base. The treatment or condition label of this sample denotes: allogeneic hematopoietic cell transplantation with graft depleted of TCRalphabeta T cells and CD19 B cells. TCRalphabeta/CD19-depleted allogeneic hematopoietic cell grafts were given to the transplant recipients, all of whom were children. This TCR derives from a female patient aged 2-15 years who had a stem cell transplant for aplastic anemia, so the T cells may come from the graft donor. The V gene is TRBV5-1 and the J gene is TRBJ2-3, with 10 bases in between that match TRBD2. The sequences come from PBMCs, mostly from graft donor cells, collected 180 days after TCRalphabeta/CD19-depleted stem cell transplant. The CDR3 region has the sequence CASSLPLGTSDTDTQYF. The sequenced DNA: TGCGCCAGCAGCTTACCCCTCGGGACTAGCGACACAGATACGCAGTATTTT.